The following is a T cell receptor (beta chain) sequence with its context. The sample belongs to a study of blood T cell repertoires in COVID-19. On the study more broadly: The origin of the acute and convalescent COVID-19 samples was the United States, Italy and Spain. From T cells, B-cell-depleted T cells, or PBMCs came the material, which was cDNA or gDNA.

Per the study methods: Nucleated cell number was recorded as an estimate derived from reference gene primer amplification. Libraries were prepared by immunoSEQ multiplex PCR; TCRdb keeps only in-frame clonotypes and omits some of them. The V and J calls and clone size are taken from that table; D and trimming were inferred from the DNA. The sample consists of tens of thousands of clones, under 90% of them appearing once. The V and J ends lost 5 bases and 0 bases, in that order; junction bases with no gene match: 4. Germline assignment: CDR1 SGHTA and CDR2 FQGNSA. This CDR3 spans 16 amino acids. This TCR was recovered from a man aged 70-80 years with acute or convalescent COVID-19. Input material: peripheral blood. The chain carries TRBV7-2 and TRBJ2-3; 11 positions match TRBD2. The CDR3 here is CASSLRLAGSTDTQYF. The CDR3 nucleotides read TGTGCCAGCAGCCTAAGACTAGCGGGGAGCACAGATACGCAGTATTTT.